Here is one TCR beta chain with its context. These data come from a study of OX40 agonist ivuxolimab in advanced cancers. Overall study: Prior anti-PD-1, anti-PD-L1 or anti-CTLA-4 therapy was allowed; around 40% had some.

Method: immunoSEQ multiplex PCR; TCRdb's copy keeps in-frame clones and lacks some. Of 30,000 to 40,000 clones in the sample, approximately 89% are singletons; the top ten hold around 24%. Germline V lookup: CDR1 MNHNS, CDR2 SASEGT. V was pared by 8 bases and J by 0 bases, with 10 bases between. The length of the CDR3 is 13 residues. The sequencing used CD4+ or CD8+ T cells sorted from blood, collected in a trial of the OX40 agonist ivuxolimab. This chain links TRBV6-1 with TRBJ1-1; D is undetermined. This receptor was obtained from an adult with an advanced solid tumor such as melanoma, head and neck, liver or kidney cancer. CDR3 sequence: CASLDLMNTEAFF. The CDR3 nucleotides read TGTGCCAGCCTGGACTTAATGAACACTGAAGCTTTCTTT.